Reported below is one T cell receptor beta chain. The entry originates in a study of control samples from healthy donors and cancer patients. Profiling relied on immunoSEQ multiplex PCR, and the TCRdb table lists in-frame clones only, not all of them. Of 100,000 to 130,000 clones in the sample, approximately 84% were seen once. The CDR3 has 14 residues. The V gene's germline CDR1 is LGHNA and CDR2 YSLEER. Trimming took off 3 bases at V and 8 bases at J, with 14 bases between the two ends. The chain uses TRBV4-3 and TRBJ2-1; maybe TRBD1 (6 bases). The TCR comes from a man between 18 and 29 years old in good health. Sequencing was done on a sample of blood. DNA for the CDR3: TGCGCCAGCAGCCAGGATACAGGGAACGATGAGCAGTTCTTC. Protein sequence: CASSQDTGNDEQFF.